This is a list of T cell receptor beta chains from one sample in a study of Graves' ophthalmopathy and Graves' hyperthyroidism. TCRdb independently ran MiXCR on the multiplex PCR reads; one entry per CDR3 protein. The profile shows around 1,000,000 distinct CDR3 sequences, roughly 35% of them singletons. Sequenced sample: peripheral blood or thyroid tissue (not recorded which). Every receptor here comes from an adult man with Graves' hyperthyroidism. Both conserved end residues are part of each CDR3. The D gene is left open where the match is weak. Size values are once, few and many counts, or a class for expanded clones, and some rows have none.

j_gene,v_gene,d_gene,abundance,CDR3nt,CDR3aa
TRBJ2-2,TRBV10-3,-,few,TGTGCCAGCACCCCCCGGGACTCAGATCTAACCAACACCGGGGAGCTGTTTTTT,CASTPRDSDLTNTGELFF
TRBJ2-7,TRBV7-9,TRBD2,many,TGTGCCAGCAGCCACCCGACTAGCGGGAGTGTTGGGGAGCAGTACTTC,CASSHPTSGSVGEQYF
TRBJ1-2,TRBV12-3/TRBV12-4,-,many,TGTGCCAGCAGTTTAACGTCGGACTATGGCTACACCTTC,CASSLTSDYGYTF
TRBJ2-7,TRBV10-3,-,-,TGTGCCAGCAGTCAAAGACAGAGGGTGGGTCTCTACGAGCAGTACTTC,CASSQRQRVGLYEQYF
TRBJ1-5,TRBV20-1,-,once,TGCAGTGCCAAACTGGGGGACAGCAATCAGCCCCAGCATTTT,CSAKLGDSNQPQHF
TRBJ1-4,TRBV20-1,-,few,TGCAGTGCTAGAGAAGGGACACTTACAACTAATGAAAAACTGTTTTTT,CSAREGTLTTNEKLFF
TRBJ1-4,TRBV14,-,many,TGTGCCAGCAGCCAAGCAAGTTGGGCAGCCGAAAAACTGTTTTTT,CASSQASWAAEKLFF
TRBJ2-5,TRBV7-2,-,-,TGTGCCAGCAGCTTACACGGGGGACCGACCCAGTACTTC,CASSLHGGPTQYF
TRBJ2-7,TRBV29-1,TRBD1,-,TGCAGCGTTGTAGCCGCGACAGGGGTAAATTCCTACGAGCAGTACTTC,CSVVAATGVNSYEQYF
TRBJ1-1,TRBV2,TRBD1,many,TGTGCCAGCAGTGAAGGATGGATTAGGACAGGGGATAAAACTGAAGCTTTCTTT,CASSEGWIRTGDKTEAFF
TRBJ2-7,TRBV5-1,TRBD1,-,TGCGCCAGCAGCCGTTTGGTGGGGACAGGGATCCGCGAGCAGTACTTC,CASSRLVGTGIREQYF
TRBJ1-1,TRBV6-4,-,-,TGTGCCAGCAGTTACGCGACAGCTAACACTGAAGCTTTCTTT,CASSYATANTEAFF
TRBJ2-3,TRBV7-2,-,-,TGTGCCAGCAGGGCGGGGCAGTCTCGTACGCAGTATTTT,CASRAGQSRTQYF
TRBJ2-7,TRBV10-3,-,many,TGTGCCATCAGTGGGGGCGGAAAAGGCGACTACGAGCAGTACTTC,CAISGGGKGDYEQYF
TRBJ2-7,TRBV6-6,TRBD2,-,TGTGCCAGCAGTTACGCTAGCGGGGCCTACGAGCAGTACTTC,CASSYASGAYEQYF
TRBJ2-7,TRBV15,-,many,TGTGCCACCAGCTCCCAGGCTCTCCACGAGCAGTACTTC,CATSSQALHEQYF
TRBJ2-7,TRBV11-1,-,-,TGTGCCAGCAGCTTAGTCGGCAAACTGGAAGTCTACGAGCAGTACTTC,CASSLVGKLEVYEQYF
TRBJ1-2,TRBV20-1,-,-,TGCAGTGCGCATTACAGGGTCGACGGCTACACCTTC,CSAHYRVDGYTF
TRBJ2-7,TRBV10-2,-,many,TGCGCCAGCAGTGACACCAACTACGAGCAGTACTTC,CASSDTNYEQYF
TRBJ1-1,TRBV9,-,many,TGTGCCAGCAGCGCCAACGCCGGGACGAGTGAAGCTTTCTTT,CASSANAGTSEAFF
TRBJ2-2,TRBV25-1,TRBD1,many,TGTGCCAGCAGTGTCGCGGGACAGGGGTACCGCGGGGAGCTGTTTTTT,CASSVAGQGYRGELFF
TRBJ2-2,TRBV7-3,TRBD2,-,TGTGCCAGGCCGAGGGGGACTAGCGTAAACACCGGGGAGCTGTTTTTT,CARPRGTSVNTGELFF
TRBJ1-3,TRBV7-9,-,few,TGCGCCAGCAGCCCCCGGAGCTGGGTGCACTTTGGAAACACCATATATTTT,CASSPRSWVHFGNTIYF
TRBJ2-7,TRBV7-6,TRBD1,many,TGTGCCAGCAGCTTATCCGACAGGGGGCCAACCTACGAGCAGTACTTC,CASSLSDRGPTYEQYF
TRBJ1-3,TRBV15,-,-,TGTGCCGCCAGCAGCCAGGGCCCACCTGGAAACACCATATATTTT,CAASSQGPPGNTIYF
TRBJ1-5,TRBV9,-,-,TGTGCCAGCAGCCAAGAAATCCGGGCCACTCAGCCCCAGCATTTT,CASSQEIRATQPQHF
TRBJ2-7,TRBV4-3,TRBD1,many,TGCGCCAGCAGCCTGCACAGGGGCTACGAGCAGTACTTC,CASSLHRGYEQYF
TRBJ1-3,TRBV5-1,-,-,TGCGCCAGCAGCTTGGGTGCCGTCGGAAACACCATATATTTT,CASSLGAVGNTIYF
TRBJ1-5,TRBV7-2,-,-,TGTGCCAGCAGCCGGATAGGAGGGGAGACCCAGCATTTT,CASSRIGGETQHF
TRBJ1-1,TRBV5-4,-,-,TGTGCCAGCAGCCACGACGGGAAGAACACTGAAGCTTTCTTT,CASSHDGKNTEAFF
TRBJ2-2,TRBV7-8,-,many,TGTGCCAGCAGTCCACTAGCAGCCGGGGAGCTGTTTTTT,CASSPLAAGELFF
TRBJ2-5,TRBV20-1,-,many,TGCAGTGCTAGAGATTGGGTCAGGGAGACCCAGTACTTC,CSARDWVRETQYF
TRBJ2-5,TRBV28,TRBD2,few,TGTGCCAGCAGCAAGAGACTAGCGGGGACTCAAGAGACCCAGTACTTC,CASSKRLAGTQETQYF
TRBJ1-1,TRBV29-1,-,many,TGCAGCGTTGACGGAGTGGACGGCACTGAAGCTTTCTTT,CSVDGVDGTEAFF
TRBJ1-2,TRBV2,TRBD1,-,TGTGCCAGCAGACAAGGAACAGGGGGCGGCTACACCTTC,CASRQGTGGGYTF
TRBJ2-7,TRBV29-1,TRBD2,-,TGCAGCGTGGTCCGCGGCGGGAGGGCAAGAACCTACGAGCAGTACTTC,CSVVRGGRARTYEQYF
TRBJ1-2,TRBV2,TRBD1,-,TGTGCCGGCAGTGACAGGGGCCGAAACTATGGCTACACCTTC,CAGSDRGRNYGYTF
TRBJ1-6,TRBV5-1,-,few,TGCGCCAGCAGCTTGTGGATGGGGGATTCACCCCTCCACTTT,CASSLWMGDSPLHF
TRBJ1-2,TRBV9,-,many,TGTGCCAGCAGCCCCTCCCAAGCTAACTATGGCTACACCTTC,CASSPSQANYGYTF
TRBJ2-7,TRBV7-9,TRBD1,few,TGTGCCAGCACCGAGGCAGGGGGCTCCTACGAGCAGTACTTC,CASTEAGGSYEQYF
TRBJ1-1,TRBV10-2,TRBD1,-,TGCGCCAGCAGTGAGCCGGACAGGGTTTTCGCTGAAGCTTTCTTT,CASSEPDRVFAEAFF
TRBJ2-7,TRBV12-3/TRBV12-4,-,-,TGTGCCAGCAGTCGTAATGGGGTCTTCAACGAGCAGTACTTC,CASSRNGVFNEQYF